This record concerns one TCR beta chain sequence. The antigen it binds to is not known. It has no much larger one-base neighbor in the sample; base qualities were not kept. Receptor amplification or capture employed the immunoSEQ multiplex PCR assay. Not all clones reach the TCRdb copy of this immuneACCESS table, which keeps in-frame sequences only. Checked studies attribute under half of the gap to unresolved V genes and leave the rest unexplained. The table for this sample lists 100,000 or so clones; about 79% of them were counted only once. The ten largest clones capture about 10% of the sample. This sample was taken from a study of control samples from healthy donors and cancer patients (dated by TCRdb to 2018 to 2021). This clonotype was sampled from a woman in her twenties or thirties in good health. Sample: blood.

The CDR3: CASSKAAGRGGNEQFF. The DNA sequence is given as TGTGCCAGTAGTAAAGCGGCGGGTCGGGGTGGGAATGAGCAGTTCTTC. This chain is built from TRBV19 and TRBJ2-1; the best D guess is TRBD2, with 5 bases matching. Including the terminal cysteine and phenylalanine, the CDR3 comprises 16 residues. Only the CDR3 DNA stays, 48 bases, in frame from base 1. Per the germline V gene (reference sequence), LNHDA is the CDR1 and SQIVND is the CDR2. Deletion took 4 bases off V and 7 bases off J, with a span of 20 bases between the germline ends.